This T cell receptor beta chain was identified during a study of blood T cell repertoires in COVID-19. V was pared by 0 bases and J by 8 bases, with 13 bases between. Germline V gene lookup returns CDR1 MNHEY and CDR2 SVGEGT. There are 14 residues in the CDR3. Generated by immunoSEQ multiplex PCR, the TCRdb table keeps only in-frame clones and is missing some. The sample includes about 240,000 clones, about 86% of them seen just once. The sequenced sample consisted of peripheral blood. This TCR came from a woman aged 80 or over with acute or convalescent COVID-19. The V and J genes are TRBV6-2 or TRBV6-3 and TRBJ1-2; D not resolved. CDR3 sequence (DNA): TGTGCCAGCAGTTACTCGATTATAGGCAGGGGCTACACCTTC. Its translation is CASSYSIIGRGYTF.